A selection of T cell receptor beta chains follows, all from one sample in a study of T cells in Graves' hyperthyroidism and ophthalmopathy. In TCRdb, the multiplex PCR reads were re-called with MiXCR into one record per CDR3 protein. This repertoire shows under 250,000 distinct CDR3 sequences, roughly 22% found once; its top ten account for around 40%. What was sequenced was blood. The receptors derive from a woman in her 40s with Graves' ophthalmopathy. The CDR3 runs from the conserved cysteine through the conserved F or W. The order of the fields is clone size, V gene, J gene, D gene, CDR3 protein, CDR3 DNA. D genes are given only for firm matches. For some rows the clone size is stated as once, few or many, or as a class when expanded; others skip it.

many,TRBV20-1,TRBJ2-7,-,CSATPDSGSLYEQYF,TGCAGTGCTACTCCCGACTCCGGGAGCCTATACGAGCAGTACTTC
many,TRBV28,TRBJ2-7,-,CASSPTGIITYEQYF,TGTGCCAGCAGTCCAACCGGGATAATCACCTACGAGCAGTACTTC
once,TRBV20-1,TRBJ2-7,-,CSASTRERAYEQYF,TGCAGTGCTAGTACCCGGGAGCGAGCCTACGAGCAGTACTTC
few,TRBV24-1,TRBJ1-1,TRBD1,CATHPGQPNTEAFF,TGTGCCACCCACCCGGGACAGCCGAACACTGAAGCTTTCTTT
many,TRBV30,TRBJ1-2,-,CAWISGLAYGYTF,TGTGCCTGGATTAGCGGGCTCGCCTATGGCTACACCTTC
many,TRBV30,TRBJ1-5,-,CAWSPGGHSNQPQHF,TGTGCCTGGAGTCCGGGGGGTCACAGCAATCAGCCCCAGCATTTT
many,TRBV28,TRBJ2-7,-,CASSTVYEQYF,TGTGCCAGCAGTACCGTCTACGAGCAGTACTTC
-,TRBV6-1,TRBJ2-7,TRBD2,CASTTTSGTYEQYF,TGTGCCAGCACCACCACTAGCGGGACCTACGAGCAGTACTTC
-,TRBV28,TRBJ1-5,-,CASRPPGFRDSNQPQHF,TGTGCCAGCAGACCCCCAGGTTTTCGGGATAGCAATCAGCCCCAGCATTTT
many,TRBV28,TRBJ2-2,-,CASSPVIGTGELFF,TGTGCCAGCAGTCCAGTAATCGGCACCGGGGAGCTGTTTTTT
many,TRBV28,TRBJ2-7,TRBD1,CASVQGASYEQYF,TGTGCCAGCGTACAGGGGGCGTCCTACGAGCAGTACTTC
-,TRBV28,TRBJ2-7,TRBD1,CASSLLTPTGGRVPSLSEQYF,TGTGCCAGCAGTTTACTCACTCCCACAGGGGGCAGGGTCCCATCGCTCTCCGAGCAGTACTTC
many,TRBV10-3,TRBJ2-7,TRBD1,CAIRTGTGEHEQYF,TGTGCCATCAGAACCGGGACAGGGGAGCATGAGCAGTACTTC
few,TRBV5-1,TRBJ1-2,TRBD1,CASSPLGTGGGFNYGYTF,TGCGCCAGCAGCCCGCTGGGGACAGGAGGAGGTTTCAACTATGGCTACACCTTC
many,TRBV6-5,TRBJ2-7,-,CASSYWHEQYF,TGTGCCAGCAGTTATTGGCACGAGCAGTACTTC
many,TRBV28,TRBJ2-7,TRBD2,CASRSIAGGGYEQYF,TGTGCCAGCAGATCGATAGCGGGAGGGGGCTACGAGCAGTACTTC
once,TRBV6-5,TRBJ2-2,-,CASSYVGVGTGELFF,TGTGCCAGCAGTTACGTCGGGGTGGGCACCGGGGAGCTGTTTTTT
-,TRBV12-3/TRBV12-4,TRBJ2-4,-,CASSLGERAKNIQYF,TGTGCCAGCAGTTTAGGGGAGAGGGCCAAAAACATTCAGTACTTC
many,TRBV7-2,TRBJ2-7,-,CASSFVSSYEQYF,TGTGCCAGCAGCTTCGTAAGCTCCTACGAGCAGTACTTC
few,TRBV15,TRBJ2-5,-,CATSSVGGETQYF,TGTGCCACCAGCAGTGTGGGAGGAGAGACCCAGTACTTC
-,TRBV11-2,TRBJ1-2,TRBD1,CASSLEPGGGRGYTF,TGTGCCAGCAGCTTAGAACCAGGGGGCGGCAGGGGCTACACCTTC
many,TRBV3-1,TRBJ1-1,-,CASSQVSSNTEAFF,TGTGCCAGCAGCCAAGTCAGCTCGAACACTGAAGCTTTCTTT
-,TRBV10-2,TRBJ2-5,TRBD2,CASSDRRGGETQYF,TGCGCCAGCAGTGATCGGCGGGGGGGGGAGACCCAGTACTTC
many,TRBV20-1,TRBJ2-7,-,CSARDIRDYEQYF,TGCAGTGCTAGAGATATCCGGGACTACGAGCAGTACTTC
many,TRBV28,TRBJ2-7,-,CASSPPEGVFLYEQYF,TGTGCCAGCTCCCCACCGGAGGGGGTGTTTTTATACGAGCAGTACTTC
few,TRBV6-2/TRBV6-3,TRBJ2-7,-,CASSYSARQYF,TGTGCCAGCAGTTACTCGGCTCGGCAGTACTTC
-,TRBV24-1,TRBJ1-1,-,CATSDFQGNTEAFF,TGTGCCACCAGTGATTTCCAGGGTAACACTGAAGCTTTCTTT
few,TRBV18,TRBJ2-7,-,CASSPRTSNYEQYF,TGTGCCAGCTCACCACGCACCTCTAACTACGAGCAGTACTTC
many,TRBV28,TRBJ2-5,-,CASRSGTYSVKTQYF,TGTGCCAGCAGATCTGGGACCTACTCGGTAAAGACCCAGTACTTC
many,TRBV3-1,TRBJ2-7,-,CASSQSSSGGGQYF,TGTGCCAGCAGCCAGTCTTCGTCCGGGGGCGGGCAGTACTTC
-,TRBV18,TRBJ2-7,-,CASSPEEGEQYF,TGTGCCAGCTCACCGGAGGAGGGCGAGCAGTACTTC
-,TRBV6-2/TRBV6-3,TRBJ2-5,-,CASSYSAEETQYF,TGTGCCAGCAGTTACTCGGCAGAAGAGACCCAGTACTTC
many,TRBV15,TRBJ2-1,-,CATGLGGFVYNEQFF,TGTGCCACGGGGCTTGGGGGCTTCGTCTACAATGAGCAGTTCTTC
many,TRBV7-8,TRBJ1-5,-,CASSLGFLSNQPQHF,TGTGCCAGCAGCTTAGGATTCCTTAGCAATCAGCCCCAGCATTTT
many,TRBV9,TRBJ1-3,-,CASSVEGAGNTIYF,TGTGCCAGCAGCGTCGAGGGGGCTGGAAACACCATATATTTT
-,TRBV12-3/TRBV12-4,TRBJ2-7,-,CASSFTGFSYEQYF,TGTGCCAGCAGTTTTACGGGGTTCTCCTACGAGCAGTACTTC
many,TRBV5-1,TRBJ2-7,TRBD2,CASSFRTSGSRYEQYF,TGCGCCAGCAGCTTCCGGACTAGCGGGAGTAGGTACGAGCAGTACTTC
many,TRBV12-3/TRBV12-4,TRBJ1-5,TRBD1,CASSWDSNNQPQHF,TGTGCCAGCAGTTGGGACAGCAACAATCAGCCCCAGCATTTT
few,TRBV6-5,TRBJ2-5,TRBD2,CASSYSGGSGETQYF,TGTGCCAGCAGTTACTCGGGAGGGTCCGGGGAGACCCAGTACTTC
many,TRBV19,TRBJ1-1,TRBD1,CASRTGVLAAFF,TGTGCCAGCCGGACAGGCGTGCTGGCGGCTTTCTTT
many,TRBV27,TRBJ1-2,-,CASSLLQGSGGYTF,TGTGCCAGCAGTTTATTACAGGGCTCTGGTGGCTACACCTTC
many,TRBV25-1,TRBJ1-1,TRBD1,CASSGDRAEAFF,TGTGCCAGCAGTGGGGACAGGGCTGAAGCTTTCTTT
many,TRBV20-1,TRBJ1-1,-,CSATQSGTEAFF,TGCAGTGCTACCCAATCGGGCACTGAAGCTTTCTTT
many,TRBV5-4,TRBJ2-6,-,CASTRRGSGANVLTF,TGTGCCAGCACCCGGAGGGGCTCTGGGGCCAACGTCCTGACTTTC
-,TRBV7-8,TRBJ2-7,-,CASSLDDAGPAREQYF,TGTGCCAGCAGCTTAGATGACGCAGGACCCGCTAGAGAGCAGTACTTC
many,TRBV4-2,TRBJ2-7,TRBD2,CASSQSGTSGDEQYF,TGTGCCAGCAGCCAGTCCGGGACTAGCGGGGACGAGCAGTACTTC
many,TRBV24-1,TRBJ1-2,-,CATSDYRVGGYTF,TGTGCCACCAGTGATTACAGGGTAGGAGGCTACACCTTC
many,TRBV20-1,TRBJ1-1,-,CSAAARGAGTEAFF,TGCAGTGCTGCCGCTCGGGGGGCGGGCACTGAAGCTTTCTTT
-,TRBV6-2/TRBV6-3,TRBJ1-5,-,CASSYAGLNQPQHF,TGTGCCAGCAGTTACGCTGGGTTAAATCAGCCCCAGCATTTT
many,TRBV29-1,TRBJ1-2,-,CSGLGEEDYGYTF,TGCAGCGGTCTTGGGGAGGAAGACTATGGCTACACCTTC